The clone carrying this T cell receptor (beta chain) was found a few times. Its antigen is unknown. The data are from a study of T-cell memory formation after mild COVID-19. Study-level background: Clusters were largely donor specific.

CDR1 MNHEY and CDR2 SVGAGI come from the germline V gene. V was clipped by 4 bases and J by 0 bases, with 13 bases between them. The CDR3 has 16 residues. Study-level findings and limits: Researchers found some responding clones in pre-infection memory, a sign that cross-reactive memory joined. The CD4+ clones that contracted clustered mainly within CM and EM, and the CD8+ clones concentrated in EMRA. Later expanders leaned CD4+, whereas day 15 to 85 contracting clones were balanced CD4/CD8.

One entry per CDR3 protein results from TCRdb running MiXCR on the 5' RACE reads. The sample holds over 350,000 distinct CDR3 sequences, approximately 25% seen once. The source material was PBMCs or a T cell subset sorted from them (not recorded which). V and J are TRBV6-5 and TRBJ2-1; D is ambiguous. The receptor was isolated from an adult woman who had mild COVID-19 (a few samples of this study predate the infection). Cell type and time point are not known. Written as DNA, the CDR3 is TGTGCCAGCAGTTCCTCTGGGTACGGCTCCTACAATGAGCAGTTCTTC. Translated, it gives CASSSSGYGSYNEQFF.